The present T cell receptor beta chain was sequenced within a study of CD8 T cells in Susac syndrome. Whole-study results and caveats: It was acknowledged in the study that its TCR sequencing and HLA analysis involved a relatively small number of individuals.

RNA totalling roughly 0.45 to 1 ug underwent reverse transcription with random hexamers. TCR beta CDR3 was amplified by immunoSEQ covering 54 Vbeta and 13 Jbeta. TCRdb re-analysed the immunoSEQ multiplex PCR reads in MiXCR, keeping a single row per CDR3 protein. The repertoire holds more than 100,000 distinct CDR3 sequences, with 96% as singletons. This CDR3 has 13 amino acids. Between the trimmed V and J ends, which lost 3 bases and 3 bases, there was a span of 10 bases. Germline V gene sequence: CDR1 DFQATT, CDR2 SNEGSKA (reference sequence). As to this clonotype: The target antigen is unknown.

Patients with Susac syndrome met the recently defined diagnostic criteria for definite or probable disease. Negative isolation was used for CD8+ and CD4+ T cells, and FACS enrichment was applied to TEMRA cells. This receptor was obtained from a human donor with Susac syndrome. The sequenced sample was CD4+ T cells from PBMCs. The chain carries TRBV20-1 and TRBJ2-3; D not certain. The CDR3 spells CSASSGLTDTQYF. The DNA for the CDR3 is TGCAGTGCTAGTTCAGGTTTAACAGATACGCAGTATTTT.